This TCR beta chain is drawn from a study of identical twins. Concerning this clonotype: Antigen unknown.

MiXCR, applied by TCRdb to the 5' RACE reads, yields one record per CDR3 protein. The table shows about 660,000 distinct CDR3 sequences, with more than 6.5% occurring only once. Study-level points and caveats: In cord blood, abundant beta clonotypes had fewer insertions; memory showed no trend. Models underestimated TCR alpha sharing (out-of-frame) in monozygotic twins.

CDR1 is MDHEN, CDR2 SYDVKM, per germline. V shed 3 bases and J shed 2 bases, with 10 bases lying between them. CDR3 length: 14 amino acids. These data were also reused for a study on yellow fever vaccine responses in identical twins.

The chain combines TRBV28 with TRBJ2-5; D remains unclear. Sequencing was performed on PBMCs. The TCR comes from a woman aged 18-35 years in good health. Here the CDR3 reads CASSLGSAQETQYF. Written as DNA, the CDR3 is TGTGCCAGCAGTTTGGGGTCAGCGCAAGAGACCCAGTACTTC.